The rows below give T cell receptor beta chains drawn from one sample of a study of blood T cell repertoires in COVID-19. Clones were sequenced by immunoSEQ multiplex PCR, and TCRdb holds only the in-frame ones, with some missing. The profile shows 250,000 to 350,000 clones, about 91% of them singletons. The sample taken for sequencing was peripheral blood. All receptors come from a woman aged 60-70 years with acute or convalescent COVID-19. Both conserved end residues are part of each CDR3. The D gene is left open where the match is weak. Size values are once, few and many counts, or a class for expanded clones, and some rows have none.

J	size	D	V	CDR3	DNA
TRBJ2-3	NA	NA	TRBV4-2	CASSQDQTDTQYF	TGTGCCAGCAGCCAAGATCAGACAGATACGCAGTATTTT
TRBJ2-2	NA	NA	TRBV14	CASSQEYGGTGELFF	TGTGCCAGCAGCCAAGAATATGGAGGCACCGGGGAGCTGTTTTTT
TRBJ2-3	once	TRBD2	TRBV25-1	CASSETSGGTDTQYF	TGTGCCAGCAGTGAAACCAGCGGGGGCACAGATACGCAGTATTTT
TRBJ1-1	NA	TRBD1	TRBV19	CASSIYGTGRNTEAFF	TGTGCCAGTAGTATTTACGGGACAGGGAGAAACACTGAAGCTTTCTTT
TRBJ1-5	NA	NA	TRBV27	CASSFGGVNQPQHF	TGTGCCAGCAGTTTTGGAGGGGTGAATCAGCCCCAGCATTTT
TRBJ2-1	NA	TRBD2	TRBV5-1	CASSLAVSGGPYDEQFF	TGCGCCAGCAGCTTGGCCGTAAGCGGGGGGCCGTACGATGAGCAGTTCTTC
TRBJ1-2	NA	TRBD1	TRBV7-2	CASSSGTELYGYTF	TGTGCCAGCAGCTCCGGGACAGAACTATATGGCTACACCTTC
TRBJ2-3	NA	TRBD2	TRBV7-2	CASSLVAGGPSDTQYF	TGTGCCAGCAGCTTAGTAGCGGGGGGTCCCTCTGATACGCAGTATTTT
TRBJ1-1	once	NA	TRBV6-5	CASSPGVQFGFF	TGTGCCAGCAGCCCCGGGGTCCAATTCGGTTTCTTT
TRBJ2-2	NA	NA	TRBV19	CASSRLVYTGELFF	TGTGCCAGTAGTAGACTCGTGTACACCGGGGAGCTGTTTTTT
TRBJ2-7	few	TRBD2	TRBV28	CASRPASGRYEQYF	TGTGCCAGCAGGCCCGCTAGCGGGAGGTACGAGCAGTACTTC
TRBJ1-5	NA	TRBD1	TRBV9	CASSVTGGNQPQHF	TGTGCCAGCAGCGTTACAGGGGGTAATCAGCCCCAGCATTTT
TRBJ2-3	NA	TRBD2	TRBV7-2	CASSFLAGDPDTQYF	TGTGCCAGCAGCTTTCTGGCGGGAGATCCAGATACGCAGTATTTT
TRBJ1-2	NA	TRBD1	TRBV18	CASSTGTDDYGYTF	TGTGCCAGCTCAACCGGGACAGATGACTATGGCTACACCTTC
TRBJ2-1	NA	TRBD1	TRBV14	CASSQGGDRVWNEQFF	TGTGCCAGCAGCCAAGGGGGTGACAGGGTTTGGAATGAGCAGTTCTTC
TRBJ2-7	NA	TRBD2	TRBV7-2	CASSYQSGGTYEQYF	TGTGCCAGCAGTTACCAAAGCGGGGGAACCTACGAGCAGTACTTC
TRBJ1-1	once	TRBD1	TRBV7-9	CASSSQGPEAFF	TGTGCCAGCAGTTCACAGGGGCCTGAAGCTTTCTTT
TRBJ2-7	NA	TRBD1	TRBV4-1	CASSQEGGRGRDEQYF	TGCGCCAGCAGCCAAGAGGGGGGCAGGGGGCGTGATGAGCAGTACTTC
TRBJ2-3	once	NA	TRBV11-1	CASSLPWRDGDTQYF	TGTGCCAGCAGCTTACCTTGGCGGGACGGAGATACGCAGTATTTT
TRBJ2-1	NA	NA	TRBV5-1	CASRPVRGYNEQFF	TGCGCCAGCAGACCCGTTCGGGGGTACAATGAGCAGTTCTTC
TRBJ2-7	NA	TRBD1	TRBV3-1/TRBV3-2	CASSQPQGDSYEQYF	TGTGCCAGCAGCCAACCCCAGGGGGACTCCTACGAGCAGTACTTC
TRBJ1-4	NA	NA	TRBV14	CASSRGLVVEEKLFF	TGTGCCAGCAGCCGCGGACTGGTTGTGGAGGAAAAACTGTTTTTT
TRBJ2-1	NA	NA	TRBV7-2	CASSTVSSYNEQFF	TGTGCCAGCAGCACAGTTAGCTCCTACAATGAGCAGTTCTTC
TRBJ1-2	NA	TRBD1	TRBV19	CASSITGDYGYTF	TGTGCCAGTAGTATCACAGGGGACTATGGCTACACCTTC
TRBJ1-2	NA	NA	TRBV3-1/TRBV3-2	CASSQEAAGDYGGYTF	TGTGCCAGCAGCCAAGAAGCGGCAGGGGACTACGGTGGCTACACCTTC
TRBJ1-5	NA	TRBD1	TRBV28	CASSLGQGRQPQHF	TGTGCCAGCAGTCTGGGACAGGGTCGTCAGCCCCAGCATTTT
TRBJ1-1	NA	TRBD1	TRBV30	CAWARPPWTGALNTEAFF	TGTGCCTGGGCCCGGCCCCCTTGGACAGGGGCCTTGAACACTGAAGCTTTCTTT
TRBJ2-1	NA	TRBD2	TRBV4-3	CASSQDVTSGPYNEQFF	TGCGCCAGCAGCCAAGATGTGACTAGCGGGCCCTACAATGAGCAGTTCTTC
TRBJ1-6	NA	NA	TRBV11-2	CASSLEPGSNSPLHF	TGTGCCAGCAGCTTAGAACCAGGGTCTAATTCACCCCTCCACTTT
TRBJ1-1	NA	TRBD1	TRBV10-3	CAITGGKTEAFF	TGTGCCATAACAGGGGGAAAGACTGAAGCTTTCTTT
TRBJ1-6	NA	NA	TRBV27	CASSLTRSSYNSPLHF	TGTGCCAGCAGTTTAACCCGGAGCTCCTATAATTCACCCCTCCACTTT
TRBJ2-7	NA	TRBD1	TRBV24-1	CATSETGDTYEQYF	TGTGCCACCAGTGAGACAGGGGACACCTACGAGCAGTACTTC
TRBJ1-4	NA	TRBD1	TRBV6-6	CAGSPGRQGRSDEKLFF	TGTGCCGGCAGTCCCGGTAGACAGGGAAGATCGGATGAAAAACTGTTTTTT
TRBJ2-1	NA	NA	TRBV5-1	CASSLAAGSSYNEQFF	TGCGCCAGCAGCTTGGCCGCGGGGAGCTCCTACAATGAGCAGTTCTTC
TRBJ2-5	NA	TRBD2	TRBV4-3	CASSQVWVAGETQYF	TGCGCCAGCAGCCAAGTCTGGGTAGCGGGAGAGACCCAGTACTTC
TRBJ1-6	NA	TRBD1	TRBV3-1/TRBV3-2	CASSHEDRAPWTPLHF	TGTGCCAGCAGCCATGAGGACAGGGCGCCTTGGACACCCCTCCACTTT
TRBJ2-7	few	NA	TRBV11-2	CASSLRAQEVYEQYF	TGTGCCAGCAGCCTAAGGGCCCAGGAGGTCTACGAGCAGTACTTC
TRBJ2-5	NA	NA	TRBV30	CAWGGSGTQYF	TGTGCCTGGGGCGGGTCCGGGACCCAGTACTTC
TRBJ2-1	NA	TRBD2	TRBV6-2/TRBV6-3	CASSLRTSGRSYNEQFF	TGTGCCAGCAGTTTACGGACTAGCGGGAGGTCCTACAATGAGCAGTTCTTC
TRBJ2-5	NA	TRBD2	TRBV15	CATSSDTSGSYQETQYF	TGTGCCACCAGCAGCGACACTAGCGGGAGTTACCAAGAGACCCAGTACTTC
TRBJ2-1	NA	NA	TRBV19	CASSIAPLGSQGYNEQFF	TGTGCCAGTAGTATAGCCCCTCTCGGGAGTCAGGGCTACAATGAGCAGTTCTTC
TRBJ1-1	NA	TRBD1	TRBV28	CASSPGGALSWAFF	TGTGCCAGCAGTCCAGGGGGCGCTTTGTCTTGGGCTTTCTTT
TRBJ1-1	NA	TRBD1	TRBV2	CASRGTGTLNTEAFF	TGTGCCAGCAGGGGGACAGGGACCCTGAACACTGAAGCTTTCTTT
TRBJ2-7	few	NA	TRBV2	CASSESILGGRSYEQYF	TGTGCCAGCAGTGAATCGATCTTGGGGGGTCGGTCCTACGAGCAGTACTTC
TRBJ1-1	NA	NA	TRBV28	CASSSSIQGHTEAFF	TGTGCCAGCAGTTCAAGCATACAGGGTCACACTGAAGCTTTCTTT
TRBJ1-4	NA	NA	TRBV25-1	CASREMETGPLFF	TGTGCCAGCAGGGAGATGGAGACAGGCCCCCTTTTTTTT
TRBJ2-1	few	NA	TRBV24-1	CATSPPQDKATYNEQFF	TGTGCCACCAGTCCCCCCCAAGACAAGGCAACCTACAATGAGCAGTTCTTC
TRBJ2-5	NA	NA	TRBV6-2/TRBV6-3	CASSWTVQETQYF	TGTGCCAGCAGTTGGACAGTCCAAGAGACCCAGTACTTC
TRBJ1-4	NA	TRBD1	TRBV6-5	CASSLGQGKKLFF	TGTGCCAGCAGTCTCGGACAGGGGAAAAAACTGTTTTTT
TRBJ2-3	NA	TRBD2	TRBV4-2	CASSQDWLAGGGGSTDTQYF	TGTGCCAGCAGCCAAGATTGGCTAGCGGGGGGAGGGGGAAGCACAGATACGCAGTATTTT
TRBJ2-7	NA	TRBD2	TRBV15	CATSSTSGRVSYEQYF	TGTGCCACCAGCAGTACTAGCGGGAGGGTCTCCTACGAGCAGTACTTC